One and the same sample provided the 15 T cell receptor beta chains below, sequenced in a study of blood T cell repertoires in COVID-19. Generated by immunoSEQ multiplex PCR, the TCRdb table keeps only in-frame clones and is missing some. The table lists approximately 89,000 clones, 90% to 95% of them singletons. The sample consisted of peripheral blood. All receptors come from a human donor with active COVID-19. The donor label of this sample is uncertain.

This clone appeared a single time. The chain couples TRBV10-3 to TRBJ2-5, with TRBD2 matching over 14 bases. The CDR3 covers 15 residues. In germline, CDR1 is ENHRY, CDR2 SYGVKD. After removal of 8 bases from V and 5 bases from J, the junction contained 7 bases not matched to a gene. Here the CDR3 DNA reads TGTGCCATCTCCGGGACTAGCGGGAGTGGGGAGACCCAGTACTTC. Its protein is CAISGTSGSGETQYF.

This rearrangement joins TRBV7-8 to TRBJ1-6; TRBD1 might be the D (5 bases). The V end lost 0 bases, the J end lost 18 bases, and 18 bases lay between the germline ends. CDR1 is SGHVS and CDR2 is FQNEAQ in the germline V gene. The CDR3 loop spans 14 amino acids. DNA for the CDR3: TGTGCCAGCAGCTTAGCTCTGGGGGGTGATATAGCCCACTTT. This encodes CASSLALGGDIAHF.

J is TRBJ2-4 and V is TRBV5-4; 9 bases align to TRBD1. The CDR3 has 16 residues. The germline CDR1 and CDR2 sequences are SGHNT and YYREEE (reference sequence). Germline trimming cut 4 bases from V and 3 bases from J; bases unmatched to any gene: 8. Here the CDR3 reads CASSATGGFDKNIQYF. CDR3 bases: TGTGCCAGCAGCGCTACAGGGGGCTTTGACAAAAACATTCAGTACTTC.

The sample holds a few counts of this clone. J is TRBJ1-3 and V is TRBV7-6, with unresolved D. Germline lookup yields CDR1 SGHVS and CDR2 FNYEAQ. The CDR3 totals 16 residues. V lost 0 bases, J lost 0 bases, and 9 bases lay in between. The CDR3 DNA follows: TGTGCCAGCAGCTTAGCGGCCGTTCCCTCTGGAAACACCATATATTTT. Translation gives CASSLAAVPSGNTIYF.

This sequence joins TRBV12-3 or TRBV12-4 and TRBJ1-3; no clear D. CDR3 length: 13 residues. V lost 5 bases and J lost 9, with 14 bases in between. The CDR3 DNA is TGTGCCAGCAGTCCAATCTTAGAGGCCACCATATATTTT. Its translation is CASSPILEATIYF.

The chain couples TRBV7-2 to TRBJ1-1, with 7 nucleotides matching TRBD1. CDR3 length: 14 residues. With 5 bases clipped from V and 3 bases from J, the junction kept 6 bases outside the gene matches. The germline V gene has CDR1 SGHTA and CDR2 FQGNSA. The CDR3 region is CASSETGADTEAFF. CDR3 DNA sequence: TGTGCCAGCAGCGAAACAGGGGCCGACACTGAAGCTTTCTTT.

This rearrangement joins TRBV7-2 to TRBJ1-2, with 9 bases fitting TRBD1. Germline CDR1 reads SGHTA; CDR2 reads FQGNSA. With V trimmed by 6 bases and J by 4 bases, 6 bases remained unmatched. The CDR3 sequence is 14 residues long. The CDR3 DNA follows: TGTGCCAGCAGACCGGACAGGGGAGGCTATGGCTACACCTTC. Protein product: CASRPDRGGYGYTF.

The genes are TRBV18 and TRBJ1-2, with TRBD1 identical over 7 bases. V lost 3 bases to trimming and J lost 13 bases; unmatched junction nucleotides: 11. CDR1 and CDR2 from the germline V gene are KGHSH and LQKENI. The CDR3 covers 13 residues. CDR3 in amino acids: CASSPESDRASTF. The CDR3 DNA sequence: TGTGCCAGCTCACCTGAGAGTGACAGGGCGTCCACCTTC. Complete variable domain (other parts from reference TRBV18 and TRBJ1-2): NAGVMQNPRHLVRRRGQEARLRCSPMKGHSHVYWYRQLPEEGLKFMVYLQKENIIDESGMPKERFSAEFPKEGPSILRIQQVVRGDSAAYFCASSPESDRASTFGSGTRLTVV.

The CDR3 loop is CASSQRSTGELFF. DNA for the CDR3: TGTGCCAGCAGCCAGCGAAGCACCGGGGAGCTGTTTTTT. The chain links TRBV3-1 (or the pseudogene TRBV3-2) to TRBJ2-2; no definite D call. This CDR3 is 13 amino acids long. Germline assignment: CDR1 LGHDT and CDR2 YNNKEL (reference sequence). V lost 3 bases and J lost 4, with 6 bases in between.

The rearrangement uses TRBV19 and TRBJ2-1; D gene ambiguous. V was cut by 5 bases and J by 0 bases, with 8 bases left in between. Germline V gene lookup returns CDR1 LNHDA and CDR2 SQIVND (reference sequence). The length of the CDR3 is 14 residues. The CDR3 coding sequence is TGTGCCAGTAGTTCCATGAGCTCCTACAATGAGCAGTTCTTC. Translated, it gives CASSSMSSYNEQFF.

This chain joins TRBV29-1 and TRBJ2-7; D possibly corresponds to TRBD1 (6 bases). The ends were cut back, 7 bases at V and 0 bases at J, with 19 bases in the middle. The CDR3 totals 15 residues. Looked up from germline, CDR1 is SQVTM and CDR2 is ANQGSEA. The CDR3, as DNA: TGCAGCGCGGAGCCCAGGGGCATCGGCTCCTACGAGCAGTACTTC. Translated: CSAEPRGIGSYEQYF.

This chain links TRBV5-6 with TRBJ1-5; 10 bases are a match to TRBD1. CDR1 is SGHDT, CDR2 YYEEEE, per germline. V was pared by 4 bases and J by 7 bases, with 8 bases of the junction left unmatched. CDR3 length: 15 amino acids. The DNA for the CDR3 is TGTGCCAGCAGCACCGACAGGGGGCTAGGGCAGCCCCAGCATTTT. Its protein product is CASSTDRGLGQPQHF. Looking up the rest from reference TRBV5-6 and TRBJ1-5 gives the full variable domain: DAGVTQSPTHLIKTRGQQVTLRCSPKSGHDTVSWYQQALGQGPQFIFQYYEEEERQRGNFPDRFSGHQFPNYSSELNVNALLLGDSALYLCASSTDRGLGQPQHFGDGTRLSIL.

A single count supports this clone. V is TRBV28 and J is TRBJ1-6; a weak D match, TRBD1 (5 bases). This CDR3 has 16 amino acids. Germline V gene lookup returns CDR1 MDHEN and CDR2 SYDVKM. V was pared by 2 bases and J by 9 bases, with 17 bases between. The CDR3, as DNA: TGTGCCAGCAGTTTACTAAGCTCAGGGTTAAGTTCACCCCTCCACTTT. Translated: CASSLLSSGLSSPLHF.

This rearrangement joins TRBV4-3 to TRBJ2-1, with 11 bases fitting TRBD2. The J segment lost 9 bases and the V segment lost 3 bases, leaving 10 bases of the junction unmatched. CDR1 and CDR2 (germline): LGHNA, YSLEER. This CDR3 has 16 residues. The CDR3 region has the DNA TGCGCCAGCAGCCACGCACTAGCGGGAGTAATAGGTGAGCAGTTCTTC. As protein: CASSHALAGVIGEQFF.

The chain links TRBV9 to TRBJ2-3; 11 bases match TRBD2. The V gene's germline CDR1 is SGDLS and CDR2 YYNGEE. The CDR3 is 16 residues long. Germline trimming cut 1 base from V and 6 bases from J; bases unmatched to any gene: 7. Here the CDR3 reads CASSVRIAGGSDTQYF. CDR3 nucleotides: TGTGCCAGCAGCGTAAGAATAGCGGGGGGGTCGGATACGCAGTATTTT.